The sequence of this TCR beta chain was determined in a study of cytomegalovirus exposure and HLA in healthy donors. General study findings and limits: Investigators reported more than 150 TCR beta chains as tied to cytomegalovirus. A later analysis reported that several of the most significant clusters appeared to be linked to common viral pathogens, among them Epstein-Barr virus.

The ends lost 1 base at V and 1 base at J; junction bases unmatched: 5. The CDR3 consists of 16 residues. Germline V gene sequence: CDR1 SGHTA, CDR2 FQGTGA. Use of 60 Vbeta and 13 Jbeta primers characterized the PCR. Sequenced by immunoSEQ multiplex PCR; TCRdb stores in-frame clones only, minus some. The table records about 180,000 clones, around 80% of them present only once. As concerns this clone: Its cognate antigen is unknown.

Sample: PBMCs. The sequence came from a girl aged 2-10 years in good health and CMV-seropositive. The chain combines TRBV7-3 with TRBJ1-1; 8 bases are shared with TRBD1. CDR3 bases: TGTGCCAGCAGCTTAATAGGAACAGGGGGGAACACTGAAGCTTTCTTT. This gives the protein CASSLIGTGGNTEAFF.